The entry below describes one T cell receptor (beta chain). The antigen remains unidentified. Produced via immunoSEQ multiplex PCR; TCRdb's table is partial and in-frame only. The sample has around 23,000 clones, 95% to 99% seen once. This record comes from a study of T cells after posttransplantation cyclophosphamide. Notes on the study in general: Recipient CMV seropositivity and CMV reactivation strongly tracked TRB clonality. Donor-recipient repertoire similarity was low at 1-2 months, rising over year one.

The related graft donor's blood sample was taken on the day of bone marrow donation. The naive gate required viable CD3+CD4+ or CD3+CD8+ cells with CCR7+CD45RA+CD45RO-CD95-CD27+CD28+ phenotype. The CDR3 consists of 13 residues. Germline loops: CDR1 MDHEN, CDR2 SYDVKM. The V end was cut by 3 bases, the J end by 6 bases, with 9 bases between. Sequenced: naive CD8+ T cells sorted from PBMCs. The V and J genes are TRBV28 and TRBJ2-1; weak D call: TRBD2 (6 bases). The TCR sequence derives from a man aged 40-49 years in good health, CMV-negative, and a related stem cell transplant donor. CDR3 DNA sequence: TGTGCCAGCAGTTTGGACGGGAGCAATGAGCAGTTCTTC. Amino acids: CASSLDGSNEQFF.